The entry below describes one TCR beta chain. This record belongs to a study of PD-1 blockade in classical Hodgkin lymphoma. Every one of the patients relapsed after autologous stem cell transplantation (brentuximab vedotin exposure was variable). V lost 3 bases to trimming and J lost 2 bases; unmatched junction nucleotides: 7. Germline V gene data show CDR1 as GTSNPN and CDR2 as SVGIG (reference sequence). This CDR3 is built from 14 residues. This table comes from immunoSEQ multiplex PCR, and its TCRdb copy is limited to in-frame clones, with some not included. The data show 14,000 or so clones, roughly 77% seen once.

The chain joins TRBV30 to TRBJ2-7; TRBD1 matches 7 bases. The sample was peripheral blood mononuclear cells (PBMCs), taken at baseline. The receptor's source is a human donor with classical Hodgkin lymphoma. CDR3 DNA: TGTGCCTGGAGCCCCGGGACAGTCGCCTACGAGCAGTACTTC. Protein product: CAWSPGTVAYEQYF. The full variable domain, its missing parts supplied by reference TRBV30 and TRBJ2-7, is SQTIHQWPATLVQPVGSPLSLECTVEGTSNPNLYWYRQAAGRGLQLLFYSVGIGQISSEVPQNLSASRPQDRQFILSSKKLLLSDSGFYLCAWSPGTVAYEQYFGPGTRLTVT.